One sample yielded the 26 T cell receptor beta chains listed below, sequenced in a study of T cells expressing NK-cell markers. TCRdb re-analyzed the 5' RACE reads; it lists each CDR3 protein once, without DNA. This sample's clone table lists about 180,000 distinct CDR3 sequences. Source material: blood T cells: a sorted CD56 or NKG2C T cell subset, CD4+ or CD8+ T cells, or bulk PBMC T cells (not recorded which). These receptors were collected from a woman between 18 and 75 years old in good health.

The V gene is TRBV2, the J gene TRBJ1-2. The CDR3 consists of 13 residues. Per germline, CDR1 SNHLY and CDR2 FYNNEI. The CDR3 sequence is CASSSSPNYGYTF.

V is TRBV20-1 and J is TRBJ1-1; TCRdb gives TRBD1 as the D gene, but with no DNA this cannot be confirmed. The CDR3 runs 13 residues. Germline V lookup: CDR1 DFQATT, CDR2 SNEGSKA (reference sequence). The CDR3 is CSAEGGPSTEAFF.

The chain recombines TRBV7-9 with TRBJ2-5; TCRdb picks TRBD1, but there is no DNA to check that call. The CDR3 totals 15 residues. CDR1 is SEHNR and CDR2 is FQNEAQ in the germline V gene (reference sequence). CDR3 sequence reads: CASPRRGPLEETQYF.

CDR3 amino acids: CSAGRNLAGPNTGELFF. The chain employs TRBV20-1 and TRBJ2-2; TCRdb lists TRBD2, though no DNA is available to test this call. This CDR3 is 17 amino acids long. Germline CDR1 reads DFQATT; CDR2 reads SNEGSKA (reference sequence).

The rearrangement joins TRBV5-1 to TRBJ1-1. CDR1 and CDR2 (germline): SGHRS, YFSETQ. This CDR3 region has 14 residues. Here the CDR3 reads CASSYGGASTEAFF.

The V and J genes are TRBV5-8 and TRBJ2-1; TCRdb gives TRBD2 as the D gene, but with no DNA this cannot be confirmed. Germline-derived CDR1 and CDR2 are SGHTS and YDEGEE. The CDR3 length is 16 residues. CDR3 residues: CASSYRSGGGYNEQFF.

The rearrangement joins TRBV23-1 to TRBJ2-1; the TCRdb D gene call, TRBD1, has no DNA to confirm it. TRBV23-1 is placed among ORFs of uncertain function. The CDR3 contains 15 residues. The CDR3 is CASSPGDTNYNEQFF.

V and J are TRBV7-7 and TRBJ2-2; TCRdb proposes TRBD2, but this gene call is untestable without DNA. Germline V gene data show CDR1 as SSHAT and CDR2 as FNYEAQ (reference sequence). The CDR3 is made up of 16 amino acids. The CDR3 spells CASSLEPSGSYGELFF.

V usage is TRBV5-1 and J usage is TRBJ2-1; TCRdb indicates TRBD1, and absent DNA this call remains unverified. The germline V gene has CDR1 SGHRS and CDR2 YFSETQ. The CDR3 contains 16 residues. CDR3: CASSRIPFPPIDEQFF.

The chain is built from TRBV29-1 and TRBJ1-2. The CDR3 is made up of 14 amino acids. The V gene's germline CDR1 is SQVTM and CDR2 ANQGSEA. The CDR3 reads CSVPNRPGANGYTF.

V gene TRBV3-1 combines with J gene TRBJ2-3; TCRdb returns TRBD2, unconfirmable since there is no DNA. CDR1 and CDR2 (germline): LGHDT, YNNKEL (reference sequence). CDR3 length: 14 residues. This chain's CDR3 is CASSQVPPPDTQYF.

This chain links TRBV5-1 with TRBJ2-7; TCRdb calls TRBD1, which cannot be checked without DNA. CDR1 and CDR2 from the germline V gene are SGHRS and YFSETQ. The CDR3 is 14 amino acids. This CDR3 is CASTATTGIYEQYF.

The genes are TRBV7-3 and TRBJ2-3; the TRBD1 assignment by TCRdb is unverifiable without DNA. The germline gives CDR1 SGHTA, CDR2 FQGTGA. The CDR3 covers 14 residues. The CDR3 loop reads CASSLGTATDTQYF. The full variable domain, in which reference TRBV7-3 and TRBJ2-3 provide the parts outside the CDR3, is GAGVSQTPSNKVTEKGKYVELRCDPISGHTALYWYRQSLGQGPEFLIYFQGTGAADDSGLPNDRFFAVRPEGSVSTLKIQRTERGDSAVYLCASSLGTATDTQYFGPGTRLTVL.

The chain has TRBV10-3 and TRBJ2-7. From germline, CDR1 is ENHRY and CDR2 SYGVKD. This CDR3 has 17 residues. The CDR3 sequence: CAISDALPDRGSYEQYF.

This chain joins TRBV5-1 and TRBJ2-2. Germline assignment: CDR1 SGHRS and CDR2 YFSETQ. The CDR3 totals 13 residues. The CDR3: CASSLSWDGELFF.

The chain carries TRBV6-2 or TRBV6-3 and TRBJ2-3; TCRdb outputs TRBD2, but without DNA this stays unchecked. From germline, CDR1 is MNHEY and CDR2 SVGEGT. The CDR3 contains 15 residues. CDR3 sequence: CASSVGTTFPDTQYF.

This sequence joins TRBV24-1 and TRBJ2-2. This CDR3 is 12 amino acids long. Germline CDR1 KGHDR, CDR2 SFDVKD. The CDR3 sequence: CATSDYTGELFF.

The chain has TRBV12-3 or TRBV12-4 and TRBJ2-7; absent DNA, TCRdb's TRBD1 call cannot be checked. The CDR3 totals 14 residues. CDR3 loop: CASSPRQGGHEQYF.

V is TRBV28 and J is TRBJ2-1. Germline lookup yields CDR1 MDHEN and CDR2 SYDVKM. This CDR3 region has 12 residues. The CDR3 region is CASRPRNNEQFF. Based on the CDR3 plus reference TRBV28 and TRBJ2-1, the full variable domain is DVKVTQSSRYLVKRTGEKVFLECVQDMDHENMFWYRQDPGLGLRLIYFSYDVKMKEKGDIPEGYSVSREKKERFSLILESASTNQTSMYLCASRPRNNEQFFGPGTRLTVL.

The chain is built from TRBV5-1 and TRBJ2-7. The CDR3 runs 13 residues. CDR1 SGHRS and CDR2 YFSETQ come from the germline V gene. The CDR3 sequence is CASSLTETYEQYF.

The rearrangement links TRBV7-3 to TRBJ2-1. The CDR3 loop spans 14 amino acids. The germline CDR1 and CDR2 sequences are SGHTA and FQGTGA. CDR3 sequence: CASSLRLTGNEQFF.

The rearrangement links TRBV24-1 to TRBJ1-5; TCRdb's D gene call, TRBD1, goes unchecked for lack of DNA. Germline V lookup: CDR1 KGHDR, CDR2 SFDVKD. The CDR3 extends over 14 amino acids. This CDR3 reads CATSDPRGHQPQHF.

The J gene is TRBJ2-7, the V gene TRBV2; absent DNA, TCRdb's TRBD1 call cannot be checked. From germline, CDR1 is SNHLY and CDR2 FYNNEI. CDR3 length: 14 amino acids. The CDR3 loop is CASRPVGGLDEQYF.

The chain has TRBV29-1 and TRBJ2-3. This CDR3 region has 11 residues. The germline V gene has CDR1 SQVTM and CDR2 ANQGSEA. CDR3 sequence: CSVARPDTQYF.

V usage is TRBV4-1 and J usage is TRBJ2-2; the D call from TCRdb, TRBD2, cannot be confirmed without DNA. Germline V gives CDR1 MGHRA, CDR2 YSYEKL. This CDR3 has 17 residues. Here the CDR3 reads CASSQGVAGSNTGELFF.

The genes are TRBV28 and TRBJ2-4; TCRdb outputs TRBD1, but without DNA this stays unchecked. Germline assignment: CDR1 MDHEN and CDR2 SYDVKM. This CDR3 spans 14 amino acids. CDR3 in amino acids: CASSFTGGENIQYF.